This paragraph covers one T cell receptor (beta chain) sequence. Time point: persistent/refractory GD, antithyroid drugs over 5 years with positive TRAb. PBMCs provided the RNA from which the TCR library was made. All patients originated from an endocrinology department located in Xi'an, China. The germline V and J ends were trimmed by 5 bases and 4 bases, with 18 bases remaining between them. CDR1 is SGHVS and CDR2 is FQNEAQ in the germline V gene. The CDR3 runs 15 residues. Through Arm-PCR of CDR3 regions and iRepertoire HTBI primers, TCR beta libraries were built. Using its own MiXCR run on the multiplex PCR reads, TCRdb lists one record per CDR3 protein. The profile shows almost 350,000 distinct CDR3 sequences, 15% to 20% of them singletons. This entry belongs to a study of regulatory T cells in long-lasting Graves disease. Across the whole study: Persistence in Graves' disease denoted antithyroid drug use beyond 5 years alongside positive TSH receptor antibodies.

The chain is built from TRBV7-8 and TRBJ2-7; D possibly corresponds to TRBD1 (6 bases). The sequence was collected from a female donor with Graves disease. This specimen was peripheral blood mononuclear cells (PBMCs), taken when the disease was refractory, from a patient treated with antithyroid drugs. CDR3 DNA sequence: TGTGCCAGCAGCGGAGCCGGGACATTGATGTACGAGCAGTACTTC. This gives the protein CASSGAGTLMYEQYF.